This TCR beta chain was sequenced during a study of graft-versus-host responses after intestinal transplantation. Background on the study: Recipients had multivisceral, liver-intestinal, or isolated intestinal transplants. Points from the study as a whole: GvH clonotypes were identified within recipient marrow, with a subset emerging first in ileum or blood.

Note on this clone: The antigen is undetermined.

Germline CDR1 is SGHDT and CDR2 is YYEEEE. The CDR3 runs 11 residues. The germline V and J ends were trimmed by 0 bases and 8 bases, with 3 bases remaining between them. Repertoires were generated with immunoSEQ multiplex PCR, while TCRdb's copy carries only in-frame clones and drops some. The sample carries around 99,000 clones, about 93% recorded once. The chain joins TRBV5-6 to TRBJ2-1; no firm D call. The sequence came from a human donor who received an intestinal transplant. The sample consisted of unstimulated CD8+ T cells sorted from spleen or lymph node cells, taken before intestinal transplant. The CDR3 spells CASSLGHEQFF. In DNA, the CDR3 is TGTGCCAGCAGCTTGGGGCATGAGCAGTTCTTC.